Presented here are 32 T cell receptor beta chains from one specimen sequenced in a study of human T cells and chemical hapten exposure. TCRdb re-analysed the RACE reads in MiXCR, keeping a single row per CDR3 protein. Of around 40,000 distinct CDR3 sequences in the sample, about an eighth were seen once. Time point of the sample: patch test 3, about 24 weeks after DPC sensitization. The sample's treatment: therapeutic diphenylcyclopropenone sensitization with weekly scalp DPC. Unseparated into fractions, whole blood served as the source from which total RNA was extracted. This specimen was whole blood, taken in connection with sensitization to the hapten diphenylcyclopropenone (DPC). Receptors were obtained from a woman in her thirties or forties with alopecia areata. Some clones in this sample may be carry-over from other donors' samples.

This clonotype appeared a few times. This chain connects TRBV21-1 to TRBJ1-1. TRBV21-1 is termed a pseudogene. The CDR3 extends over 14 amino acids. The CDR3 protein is CASRQRGTEAEAFF. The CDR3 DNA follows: TGTGCCAGCAGACAAAGGGGAACTGAGGCTGAAGCTTTCTTT.

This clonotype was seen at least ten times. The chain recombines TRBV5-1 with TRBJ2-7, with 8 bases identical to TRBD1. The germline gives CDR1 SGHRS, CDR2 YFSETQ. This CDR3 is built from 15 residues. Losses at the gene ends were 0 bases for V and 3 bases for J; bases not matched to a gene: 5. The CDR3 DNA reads TGCGCCAGCAGCTTGGGGACAGGGACTTTCTACGAGCAGTACTTC. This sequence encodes CASSLGTGTFYEQYF.

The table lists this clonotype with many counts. The CDR3 protein is CASSLALAGQPQHF. The CDR3 bases are TGTGCCAGCAGCTTAGCCCTCGCAGGCCAGCCCCAGCATTTT. The chain combines TRBV7-8 with TRBJ1-5, with no clear D. The CDR3 runs 14 residues. Deletions cut 0 bases from V and 7 bases from J, with 10 bases between. Germline V gene lookup returns CDR1 SGHVS and CDR2 FQNEAQ.

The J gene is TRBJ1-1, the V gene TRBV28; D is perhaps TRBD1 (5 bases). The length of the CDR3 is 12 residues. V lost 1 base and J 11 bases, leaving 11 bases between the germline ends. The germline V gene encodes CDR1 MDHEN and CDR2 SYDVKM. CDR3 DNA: TGTGCCAGCAGTTTATACCGGGGGATGGCTTTCTTT. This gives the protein CASSLYRGMAFF.

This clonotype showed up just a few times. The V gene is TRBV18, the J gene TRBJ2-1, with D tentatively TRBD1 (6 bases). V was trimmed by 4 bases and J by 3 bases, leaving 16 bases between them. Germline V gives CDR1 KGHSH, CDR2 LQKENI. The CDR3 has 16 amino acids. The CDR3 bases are TGTGCCAGCTCACTTGACAGCAGGGGTATCTACAATGAGCAGTTCTTC. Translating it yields CASSLDSRGIYNEQFF.

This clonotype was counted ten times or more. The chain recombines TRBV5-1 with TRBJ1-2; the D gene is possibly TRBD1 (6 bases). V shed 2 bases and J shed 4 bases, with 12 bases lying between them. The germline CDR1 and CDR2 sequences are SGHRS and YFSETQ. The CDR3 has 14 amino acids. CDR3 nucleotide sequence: TGCGCCAGCAGCTTTGGGGGCCGGGGCTATGGCTACACCTTC. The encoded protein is CASSFGGRGYGYTF.

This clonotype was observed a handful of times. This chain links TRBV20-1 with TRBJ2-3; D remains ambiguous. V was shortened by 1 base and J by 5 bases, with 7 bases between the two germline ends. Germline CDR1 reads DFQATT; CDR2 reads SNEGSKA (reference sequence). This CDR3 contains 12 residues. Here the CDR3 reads CSARAQIDTQYF. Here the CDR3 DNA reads TGCAGTGCTAGAGCCCAGATAGATACGCAGTATTTT.

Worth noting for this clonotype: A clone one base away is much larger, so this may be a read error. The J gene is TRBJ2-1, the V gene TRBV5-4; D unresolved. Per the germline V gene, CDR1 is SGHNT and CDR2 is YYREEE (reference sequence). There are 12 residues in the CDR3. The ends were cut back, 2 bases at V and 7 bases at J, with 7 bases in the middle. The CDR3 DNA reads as TGTGCCAGCAGCTTTACCGGGAATGAGCAGTTCTTC. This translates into CASSFTGNEQFF.

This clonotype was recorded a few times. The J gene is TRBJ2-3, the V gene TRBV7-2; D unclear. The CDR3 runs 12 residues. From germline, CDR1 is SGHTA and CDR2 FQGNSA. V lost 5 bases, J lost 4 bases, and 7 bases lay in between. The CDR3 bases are TGTGCCAGCAGCCTCGACTCAGATACGCAGTATTTT. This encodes CASSLDSDTQYF.

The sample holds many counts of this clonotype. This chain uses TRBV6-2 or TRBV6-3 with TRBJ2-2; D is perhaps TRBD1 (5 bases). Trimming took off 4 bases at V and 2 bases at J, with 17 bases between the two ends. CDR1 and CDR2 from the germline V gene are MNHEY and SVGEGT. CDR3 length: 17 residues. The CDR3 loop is CASSLLAPGLNTGELFF. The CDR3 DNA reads TGTGCCAGCAGTTTGTTGGCCCCAGGGCTTAACACCGGGGAGCTGTTTTTT.

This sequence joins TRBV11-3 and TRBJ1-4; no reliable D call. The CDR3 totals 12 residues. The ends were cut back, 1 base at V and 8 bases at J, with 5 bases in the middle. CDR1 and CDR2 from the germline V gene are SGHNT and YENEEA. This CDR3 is CASSLGSEKLFF. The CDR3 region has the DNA TGTGCCAGCAGCTTAGGCTCCGAAAAACTGTTTTTT.

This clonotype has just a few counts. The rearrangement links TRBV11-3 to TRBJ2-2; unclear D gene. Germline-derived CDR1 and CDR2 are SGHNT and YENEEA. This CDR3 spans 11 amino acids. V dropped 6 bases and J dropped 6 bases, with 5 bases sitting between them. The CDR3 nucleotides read TGTGCCAGCAGAACGGCCGGGGAGCTGTTTTTT. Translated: CASRTAGELFF.

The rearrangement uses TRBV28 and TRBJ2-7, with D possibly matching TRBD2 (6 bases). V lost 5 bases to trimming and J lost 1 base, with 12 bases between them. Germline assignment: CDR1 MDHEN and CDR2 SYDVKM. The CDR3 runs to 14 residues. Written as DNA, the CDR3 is TGTGCCAGCAGTATACCGGGACTGTCCTACGAGCAGTACTTC. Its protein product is CASSIPGLSYEQYF.

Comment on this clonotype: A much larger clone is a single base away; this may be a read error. The CDR3 nucleotides read TGCAGCATTGTTGGGGGGACAGTTCAAGAGACCCAGTACTTC. This translates into CSIVGGTVQETQYF. V is TRBV29-1 and J is TRBJ2-5, with a weak D call TRBD1 (7 bases). The CDR3 is 14 amino acids. Per germline, CDR1 SQVTM and CDR2 ANQGSEA. V dropped 8 bases and J dropped 2 bases, with 18 bases sitting between them.

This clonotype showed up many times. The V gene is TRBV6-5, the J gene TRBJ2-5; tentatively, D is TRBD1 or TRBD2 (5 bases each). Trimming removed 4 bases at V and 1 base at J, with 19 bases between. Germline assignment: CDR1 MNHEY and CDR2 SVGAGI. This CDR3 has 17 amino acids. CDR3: CASSSGRSPLFQETQYF. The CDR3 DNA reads TGTGCCAGCAGTTCGGGACGGAGCCCTCTCTTCCAAGAGACCCAGTACTTC.

The DNA of the CDR3 is TGTGCCAGCAGCGTAGTAGGCAGGGCAGGTGGCTACACCTTC. Translated: CASSVVGRAGGYTF. This chain joins TRBV9 and TRBJ1-2; tentatively, D is TRBD1 (5 bases). Germline loops: CDR1 SGDLS, CDR2 YYNGEE. V was pared by 0 bases and J by 7 bases, with 13 bases between. The CDR3 extends over 14 amino acids.

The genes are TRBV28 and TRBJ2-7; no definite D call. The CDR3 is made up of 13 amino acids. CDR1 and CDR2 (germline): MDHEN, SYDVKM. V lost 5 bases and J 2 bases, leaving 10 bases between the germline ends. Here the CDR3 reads CASSGPAPYEQYF. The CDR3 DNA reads TGTGCCAGCAGTGGGCCGGCGCCCTACGAGCAGTACTTC.

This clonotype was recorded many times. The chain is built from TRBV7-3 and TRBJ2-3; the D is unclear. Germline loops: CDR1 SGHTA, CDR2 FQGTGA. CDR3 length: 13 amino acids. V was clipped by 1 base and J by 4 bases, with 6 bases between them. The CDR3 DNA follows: TGTGCCAGCAGCTTAAGGGAAGCAGATACGCAGTATTTT. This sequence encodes CASSLREADTQYF.

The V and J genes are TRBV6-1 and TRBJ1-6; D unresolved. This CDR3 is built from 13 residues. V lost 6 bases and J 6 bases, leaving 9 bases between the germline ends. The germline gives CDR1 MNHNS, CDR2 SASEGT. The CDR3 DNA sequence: TGTGCCAGCAGAGAGGACGGTAATTCACCCCTCCACTTT. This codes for CASREDGNSPLHF.

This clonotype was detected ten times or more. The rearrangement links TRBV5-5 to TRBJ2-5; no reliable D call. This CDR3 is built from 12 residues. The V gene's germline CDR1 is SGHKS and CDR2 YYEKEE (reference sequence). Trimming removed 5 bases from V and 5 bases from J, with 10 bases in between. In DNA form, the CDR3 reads TGTGCCAGCAGATCCATGAGGGAGACCCAGTACTTC. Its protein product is CASRSMRETQYF.

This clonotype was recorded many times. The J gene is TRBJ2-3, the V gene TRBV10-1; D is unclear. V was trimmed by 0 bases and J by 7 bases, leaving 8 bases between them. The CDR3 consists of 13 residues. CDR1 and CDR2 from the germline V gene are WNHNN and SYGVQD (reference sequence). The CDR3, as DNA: TGCGCCAGCAGTGAGTCTAACGGCCATACGCAGTATTTT. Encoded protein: CASSESNGHTQYF.

Here the CDR3 reads CASTADGTPNEKLFF. The CDR3 DNA follows: TGTGCCAGCACTGCCGATGGAACCCCAAATGAAAAACTGTTTTTT. This sequence joins TRBV2 and TRBJ1-4; D is unresolved. Germline CDR1 and CDR2: SNHLY and FYNNEI. Trimming stripped 7 bases from V and 5 bases from J, with 17 bases between. CDR3 length: 15 amino acids.

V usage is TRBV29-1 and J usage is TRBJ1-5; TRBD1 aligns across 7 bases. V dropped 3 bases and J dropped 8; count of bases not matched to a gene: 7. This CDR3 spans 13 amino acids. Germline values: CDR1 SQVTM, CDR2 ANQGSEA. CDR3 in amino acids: CSVEPNRGEPQHF. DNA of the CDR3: TGCAGCGTTGAGCCAAACAGGGGTGAGCCCCAGCATTTT.

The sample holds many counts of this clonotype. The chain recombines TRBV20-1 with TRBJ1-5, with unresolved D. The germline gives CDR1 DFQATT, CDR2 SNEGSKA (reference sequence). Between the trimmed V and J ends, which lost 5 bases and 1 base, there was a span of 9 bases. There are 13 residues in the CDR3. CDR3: CSAHKESNQPQHF. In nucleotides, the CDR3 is TGCAGTGCTCATAAGGAAAGCAATCAGCCCCAGCATTTT.

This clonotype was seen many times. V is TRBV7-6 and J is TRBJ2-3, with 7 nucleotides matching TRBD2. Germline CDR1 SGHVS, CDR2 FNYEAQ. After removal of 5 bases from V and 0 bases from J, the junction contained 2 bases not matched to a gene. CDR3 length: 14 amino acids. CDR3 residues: CASSPSGSTDTQYF. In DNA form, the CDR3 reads TGTGCCAGCAGCCCTAGCGGCAGCACAGATACGCAGTATTTT.

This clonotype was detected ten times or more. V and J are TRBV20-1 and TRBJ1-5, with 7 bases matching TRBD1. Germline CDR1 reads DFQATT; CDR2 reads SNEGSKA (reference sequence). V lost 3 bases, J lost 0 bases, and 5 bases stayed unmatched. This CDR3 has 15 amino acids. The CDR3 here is CSASQGVYSNQPQHF. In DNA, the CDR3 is TGCAGTGCTAGTCAGGGGGTATATAGCAATCAGCCCCAGCATTTT.

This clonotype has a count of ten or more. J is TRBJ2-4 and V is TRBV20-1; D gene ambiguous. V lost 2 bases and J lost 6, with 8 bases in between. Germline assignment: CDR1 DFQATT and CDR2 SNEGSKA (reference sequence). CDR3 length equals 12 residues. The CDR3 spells CSARMARNIQYF. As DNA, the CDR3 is TGCAGTGCTAGAATGGCGAGAAACATTCAGTACTTC.

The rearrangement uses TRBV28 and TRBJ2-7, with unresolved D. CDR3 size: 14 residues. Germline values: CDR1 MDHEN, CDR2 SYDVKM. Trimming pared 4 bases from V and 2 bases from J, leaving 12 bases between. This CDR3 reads CASSWAAFPYEQYF. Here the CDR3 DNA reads TGTGCCAGCAGTTGGGCAGCTTTTCCCTACGAGCAGTACTTC.

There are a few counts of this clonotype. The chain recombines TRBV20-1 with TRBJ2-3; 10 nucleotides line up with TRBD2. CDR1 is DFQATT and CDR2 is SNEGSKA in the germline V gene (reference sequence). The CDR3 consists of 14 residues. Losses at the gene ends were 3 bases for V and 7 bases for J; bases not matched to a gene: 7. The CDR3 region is CSARGAGGPNTQYF. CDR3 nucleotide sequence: TGCAGTGCTAGGGGAGCGGGAGGGCCTAATACGCAGTATTTT.

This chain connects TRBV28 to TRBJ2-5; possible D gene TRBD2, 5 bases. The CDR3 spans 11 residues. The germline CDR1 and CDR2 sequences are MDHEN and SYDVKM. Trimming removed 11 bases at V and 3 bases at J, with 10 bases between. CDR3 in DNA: TGTGCCGGCGGGCCCAAAGAGACCCAGTACTTC. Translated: CAGGPKETQYF.

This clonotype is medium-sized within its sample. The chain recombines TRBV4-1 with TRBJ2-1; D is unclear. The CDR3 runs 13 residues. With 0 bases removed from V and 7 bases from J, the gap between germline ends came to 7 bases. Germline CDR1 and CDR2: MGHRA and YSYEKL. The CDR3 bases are TGCGCCAGCAGCCAAGACCACGATAATGAGCAGTTCTTC. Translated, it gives CASSQDHDNEQFF.

The CDR3 region is CAISESVHQETQYF. CDR3 DNA sequence: TGTGCCATCAGTGAGTCGGTACACCAAGAGACCCAGTACTTC. This sequence joins TRBV10-3 and TRBJ2-5; D remains unclear. The germline CDR1 and CDR2 sequences are ENHRY and SYGVKD. V lost 0 bases to trimming and J lost 0 bases, with 5 bases between them. The CDR3 runs 14 residues.